The present T cell receptor (beta chain) was sequenced within a study of T cells in localized non-small cell lung cancer (TCRdb year 2020). Looking at the study overall: T cell repertoires of more than 200 early-stage NSCLC patients were analyzed, with tumors being compared against uninvolved tumor-adjacent lungs. All 250 or so NSCLC patients in the cohort were treatment-naive and had localized lung tumors that were resected. Of the NSCLC patients, about 130 were male and about a hundred were female, and the mean age was approximately 66 years. The full study reports these points: A median of about 61 of the top 100 tumor clones turned up in the paired uninvolved adjacent lung, and around 27 of those clones also ranked among the top 100 of that same adjacent lung. Because the study design was exploratory, TCR variables were selected using unadjusted p-values without false-discovery rate correction. Because multi-region tumor sequencing was not performed, intratumor heterogeneity could not be ruled out. Uninvolved tumor-adjacent lung showed the highest T cell clonality, higher than tumor, which suggests more focused antigenic responses in the adjacent lung. Higher T cell density in blood was associated with longer overall survival, whereas higher clonality in adjacent lung was associated with shorter survival.

The CDR3 runs 13 amino acids, cysteine and phenylalanine included. Just CDR3 DNA is preserved here, 39 bases in frame from base 1. V is reduced by 4 bases and J by 5 bases, leaving a spacing of 13 bases between them. From a lookup of the germline V gene, CDR1 and CDR2 are SGHRS and YFSETQ. TCR beta CDR3 regions were sequenced from DNA using the immunoSEQ Assay. The study's own analysis went as follows. T cell density was computed as TCR beta template counts normalized to usable DNA estimated by amplifying housekeeping genes. Using the preseqR package, richness was estimated by extrapolating to 120,000 templates for tissue samples and 400,000 templates for PBMC samples. Clonality was defined by subtracting Pielou's evenness from one. Tissue-enriched TCRs were identified through differential abundance testing performed on productive amino-acid clonotypes, with a minimum total count of 5 and an alpha of 0.1. The Jaccard Index and the Morisita Overlap Index were used to measure repertoire overlap between compartments. GLIPH grouped TCR beta CDR3s together with public tetramer-defined viral CDR3s, and a viral motif had to include at least three viral sequences and also show V-gene enrichment. TCRdb obtained this table from immuneACCESS and retained in-frame rearrangements with V and J assigned. These tables miss some clones; where compared with another copy, unresolved V genes account for less than half of the shortfall, and the remainder is unexplained. V and J calls and clone size are as listed in that table; D and trimming were resolved from the DNA. The sample contains tens of thousands of clones, around 92% of them found a single time. 2% to 2.5% of the sample lies in the top ten.

At diagnosis, tumor, uninvolved tumor-adjacent lung and peripheral blood were collected and then preserved as a mix of FFPE and fresh-frozen material. Blood samples were analyzed as peripheral blood mononuclear cells for TCR repertoire profiling. About this clone: This receptor's antigen is unknown. Nothing much larger sits one base from this clone, and base qualities are not available.

The chain is made from TRBV5-1 and TRBJ2-7; the D gene remains uncertain. Here the sequenced sample was peripheral blood, taken before any cancer treatment. This clonotype was obtained from a female donor over 55 with stage I lung adenocarcinoma. The nucleotide sequence reads as follows: TGCGCCAGCAGCGTCTCAGCTTCCAACGAGCAGTACTTC. This is translated as CASSVSASNEQYF.